This entry lists 16 T cell receptor beta chains sequenced from one sample in a study of blood T cell repertoires in COVID-19. Using immunoSEQ multiplex PCR, the repertoire was profiled, and TCRdb retains in-frame clones only, with some absent. The sample contains more than 200,000 clones, around 83% of which appear only once. The sequenced sample was peripheral blood. The receptors shown here come from a middle-aged woman who had recovered from COVID-19.

The chain is built from TRBV5-1 and TRBJ2-2; 10 bases map to TRBD2. Germline trimming cut 3 bases from V and 4 bases from J; bases unmatched to any gene: 6. This CDR3 has 16 residues. Per germline, CDR1 SGHRS and CDR2 YFSETQ. CDR3 sequence: CASSSGLAVPTGELFF. The CDR3 DNA is TGCGCCAGCAGCTCCGGACTAGCGGTCCCCACCGGGGAGCTGTTTTTT.

The chain joins TRBV5-4 to TRBJ2-7, with TRBD2 identical over 9 bases. The CDR3 contains 16 residues. CDR1 and CDR2 from the germline V gene are SGHNT and YYREEE (reference sequence). The V and J ends lost 0 bases and 2 bases, in that order; junction bases with no gene match: 6. The DNA for the CDR3 is TGTGCCAGCAGCTTGGCTAGCGGGGCACTTACCTACGAGCAGTACTTC. Translated, it gives CASSLASGALTYEQYF.

Only a few counts were recorded for this clone. The sample carries other DNA sequences with the same CDR3. The genes are TRBV3-1 (or the pseudogene TRBV3-2) and TRBJ1-1, with D unresolved. CDR3 length: 14 residues. Germline V gives CDR1 LGHDT, CDR2 YNNKEL (reference sequence). V was cut by 1 base and J by 1 base, with 7 bases left in between. Here the CDR3 DNA reads TGTGCCAGCAGCCAAGGAGCCTCGAACACTGAAGCTTTCTTT. Its translation: CASSQGASNTEAFF.

The V gene is TRBV20-1, the J gene TRBJ1-4; tentatively, D is TRBD1 (6 bases). The germline V gene has CDR1 DFQATT and CDR2 SNEGSKA (reference sequence). The CDR3 runs to 12 residues. Trimming stripped 3 bases from V and 5 bases from J, with 7 bases between. The CDR3 coding sequence is TGCAGTGCTAGTGGACAGAATGAAAAACTGTTTTTT. Its protein is CSASGQNEKLFF.

This chain joins TRBV5-1 and TRBJ2-7; perhaps TRBD2 as D (6 bases). CDR1 is SGHRS and CDR2 is YFSETQ in the germline V gene. The CDR3 length is 12 residues. The V end lost 6 bases, the J end lost 4 bases, and 11 bases lay between the germline ends. The CDR3: CASTTEGYEQYF. CDR3 nucleotide sequence: TGCGCCAGCACCACGGAGGGGTACGAGCAGTACTTC.

The rearrangement joins TRBV11-2 to TRBJ2-1, with a weak D call TRBD1 (5 bases). Germline V gene data show CDR1 as SGHAT and CDR2 as FQNNGV. The CDR3 consists of 15 residues. V lost 5 bases, J lost 3 bases, and 14 bases lay in between. The CDR3 region has the DNA TGTGCCAGCAGCCCTACTCAGGGTAACTACAATGAGCAGTTCTTC. Its translation is CASSPTQGNYNEQFF.

About this clone itself: This same CDR3 is encoded by further DNA sequences in the sample. The V and J genes are TRBV18 and TRBJ1-1; no definite D call. The CDR3 consists of 13 residues. The ends were cut back, 2 bases at V and 0 bases at J, with 4 bases in the middle. CDR1 is KGHSH and CDR2 is LQKENI in the germline V gene. Here the CDR3 DNA reads TGTGCCAGCTCACCAGGCCTGAACACTGAAGCTTTCTTT. Translated: CASSPGLNTEAFF.

CDR3 in DNA: TGTGCCAGCAGCCAAGAACCAGGGAATGGCTACACCTTC. Translating gives CASSQEPGNGYTF. The chain recombines TRBV3-1 (or the pseudogene TRBV3-2) with TRBJ1-2, with TRBD1 as a possible D gene (5 bases). This CDR3 spans 13 amino acids. Trimming shortened V by 0 bases and J by 6 bases, and 8 bases separated the two germline ends. CDR1 is LGHDT, CDR2 YNNKEL, per germline (reference sequence).

This chain joins TRBV12-3 or TRBV12-4 and TRBJ1-1; D is undetermined. The CDR3 extends over 13 amino acids. Trimming shortened V by 4 bases and J by 7 bases, and 13 bases separated the two germline ends. The CDR3 is CASSSLTLYEAFF. The CDR3 DNA reads TGTGCCAGCAGTTCCTTGACATTATATGAAGCTTTCTTT.

The V call is TRBV6-2 or TRBV6-3, the J call TRBJ2-2; D is perhaps TRBD2 (5 bases). The ends were cut back, 3 bases at V and 6 bases at J, with 17 bases in the middle. Germline V CDR1 and CDR2: MNHEY, SVGEGT. This CDR3 comprises 16 residues. The CDR3 loop is CASSYPTRKEAGELFF. The CDR3 bases are TGTGCCAGCAGTTATCCCACGCGTAAGGAGGCCGGGGAGCTGTTTTTT.

In this sample, this clone turned up once. The rearrangement uses TRBV7-3 and TRBJ2-1, with a weak D call TRBD2 (6 bases). Trimming shortened V by 0 bases and J by 8 bases, and 17 bases separated the two germline ends. Per germline, CDR1 SGHTA and CDR2 FQGTGA. The CDR3 has 16 amino acids. CDR3 DNA sequence: TGTGCCAGCAGCTTAACGGGAGGTCTCCCTCCGGATGAGCAGTTCTTC. Translating it yields CASSLTGGLPPDEQFF.

The chain links TRBV28 to TRBJ2-3, with D possibly being TRBD1 (6 bases). The ends were cut back, 11 bases at V and 5 bases at J, with 11 bases in the middle. The germline V gene has CDR1 MDHEN and CDR2 SYDVKM. The CDR3 totals 11 residues. The CDR3 reads CACEGVDTQYF. The CDR3 DNA reads as TGTGCCTGTGAGGGGGTAGATACGCAGTATTTT.

The chain recombines TRBV7-9 with TRBJ2-1; a possible D gene is TRBD2 (7 bases). V was cut by 5 bases and J by 8 bases, with 19 bases left in between. Germline values: CDR1 SEHNR, CDR2 FQNEAQ (reference sequence). The CDR3 spans 15 residues. As DNA, the CDR3 is TGTGCCAGCAGCCCAACTGAGGGGGGGCGGGATGAGCAGTTCTTC. Translated: CASSPTEGGRDEQFF.

About this clone itself: One end of the junction varies from germline; a read error may be responsible. Different DNA sequences within this sample yield the same CDR3. This rearrangement joins TRBV11-3 to TRBJ2-7, with TRBD2 matching 10 bases. Germline V gives CDR1 SGHNT, CDR2 YENEEA. This CDR3 is 15 amino acids long. CDR3 sequence: CASSSLAGGSYEQYF. The CDR3 coding sequence is TGTGCTAGCAGCTCATTAGCGGGGGGCTCATACGAGCAGTACTTC.

The rearrangement links TRBV6-2 or TRBV6-3 to TRBJ1-1; perhaps TRBD1 as D (5 bases). V gave up 2 bases and J gave up 3 bases, with 10 bases separating them. The CDR3 consists of 14 residues. CDR1 is MNHEY, CDR2 SVGEGT, per germline. CDR3 protein: CASSYVRVDTEAFF. The CDR3, as DNA: TGTGCCAGCAGTTACGTCAGGGTGGACACTGAAGCTTTCTTT.

The CDR3 coding sequence is TGTGCCAGCAGCTTGAAGGGAGATAACAATCAGCCCCAGCATTTT. As protein: CASSLKGDNNQPQHF. The V gene is TRBV5-5, the J gene TRBJ1-5; D ambiguous. Trimming took 1 base from V and 3 from J, leaving 11 bases between them. This CDR3 is 15 amino acids long. Germline CDR1 SGHKS, CDR2 YYEKEE (reference sequence).